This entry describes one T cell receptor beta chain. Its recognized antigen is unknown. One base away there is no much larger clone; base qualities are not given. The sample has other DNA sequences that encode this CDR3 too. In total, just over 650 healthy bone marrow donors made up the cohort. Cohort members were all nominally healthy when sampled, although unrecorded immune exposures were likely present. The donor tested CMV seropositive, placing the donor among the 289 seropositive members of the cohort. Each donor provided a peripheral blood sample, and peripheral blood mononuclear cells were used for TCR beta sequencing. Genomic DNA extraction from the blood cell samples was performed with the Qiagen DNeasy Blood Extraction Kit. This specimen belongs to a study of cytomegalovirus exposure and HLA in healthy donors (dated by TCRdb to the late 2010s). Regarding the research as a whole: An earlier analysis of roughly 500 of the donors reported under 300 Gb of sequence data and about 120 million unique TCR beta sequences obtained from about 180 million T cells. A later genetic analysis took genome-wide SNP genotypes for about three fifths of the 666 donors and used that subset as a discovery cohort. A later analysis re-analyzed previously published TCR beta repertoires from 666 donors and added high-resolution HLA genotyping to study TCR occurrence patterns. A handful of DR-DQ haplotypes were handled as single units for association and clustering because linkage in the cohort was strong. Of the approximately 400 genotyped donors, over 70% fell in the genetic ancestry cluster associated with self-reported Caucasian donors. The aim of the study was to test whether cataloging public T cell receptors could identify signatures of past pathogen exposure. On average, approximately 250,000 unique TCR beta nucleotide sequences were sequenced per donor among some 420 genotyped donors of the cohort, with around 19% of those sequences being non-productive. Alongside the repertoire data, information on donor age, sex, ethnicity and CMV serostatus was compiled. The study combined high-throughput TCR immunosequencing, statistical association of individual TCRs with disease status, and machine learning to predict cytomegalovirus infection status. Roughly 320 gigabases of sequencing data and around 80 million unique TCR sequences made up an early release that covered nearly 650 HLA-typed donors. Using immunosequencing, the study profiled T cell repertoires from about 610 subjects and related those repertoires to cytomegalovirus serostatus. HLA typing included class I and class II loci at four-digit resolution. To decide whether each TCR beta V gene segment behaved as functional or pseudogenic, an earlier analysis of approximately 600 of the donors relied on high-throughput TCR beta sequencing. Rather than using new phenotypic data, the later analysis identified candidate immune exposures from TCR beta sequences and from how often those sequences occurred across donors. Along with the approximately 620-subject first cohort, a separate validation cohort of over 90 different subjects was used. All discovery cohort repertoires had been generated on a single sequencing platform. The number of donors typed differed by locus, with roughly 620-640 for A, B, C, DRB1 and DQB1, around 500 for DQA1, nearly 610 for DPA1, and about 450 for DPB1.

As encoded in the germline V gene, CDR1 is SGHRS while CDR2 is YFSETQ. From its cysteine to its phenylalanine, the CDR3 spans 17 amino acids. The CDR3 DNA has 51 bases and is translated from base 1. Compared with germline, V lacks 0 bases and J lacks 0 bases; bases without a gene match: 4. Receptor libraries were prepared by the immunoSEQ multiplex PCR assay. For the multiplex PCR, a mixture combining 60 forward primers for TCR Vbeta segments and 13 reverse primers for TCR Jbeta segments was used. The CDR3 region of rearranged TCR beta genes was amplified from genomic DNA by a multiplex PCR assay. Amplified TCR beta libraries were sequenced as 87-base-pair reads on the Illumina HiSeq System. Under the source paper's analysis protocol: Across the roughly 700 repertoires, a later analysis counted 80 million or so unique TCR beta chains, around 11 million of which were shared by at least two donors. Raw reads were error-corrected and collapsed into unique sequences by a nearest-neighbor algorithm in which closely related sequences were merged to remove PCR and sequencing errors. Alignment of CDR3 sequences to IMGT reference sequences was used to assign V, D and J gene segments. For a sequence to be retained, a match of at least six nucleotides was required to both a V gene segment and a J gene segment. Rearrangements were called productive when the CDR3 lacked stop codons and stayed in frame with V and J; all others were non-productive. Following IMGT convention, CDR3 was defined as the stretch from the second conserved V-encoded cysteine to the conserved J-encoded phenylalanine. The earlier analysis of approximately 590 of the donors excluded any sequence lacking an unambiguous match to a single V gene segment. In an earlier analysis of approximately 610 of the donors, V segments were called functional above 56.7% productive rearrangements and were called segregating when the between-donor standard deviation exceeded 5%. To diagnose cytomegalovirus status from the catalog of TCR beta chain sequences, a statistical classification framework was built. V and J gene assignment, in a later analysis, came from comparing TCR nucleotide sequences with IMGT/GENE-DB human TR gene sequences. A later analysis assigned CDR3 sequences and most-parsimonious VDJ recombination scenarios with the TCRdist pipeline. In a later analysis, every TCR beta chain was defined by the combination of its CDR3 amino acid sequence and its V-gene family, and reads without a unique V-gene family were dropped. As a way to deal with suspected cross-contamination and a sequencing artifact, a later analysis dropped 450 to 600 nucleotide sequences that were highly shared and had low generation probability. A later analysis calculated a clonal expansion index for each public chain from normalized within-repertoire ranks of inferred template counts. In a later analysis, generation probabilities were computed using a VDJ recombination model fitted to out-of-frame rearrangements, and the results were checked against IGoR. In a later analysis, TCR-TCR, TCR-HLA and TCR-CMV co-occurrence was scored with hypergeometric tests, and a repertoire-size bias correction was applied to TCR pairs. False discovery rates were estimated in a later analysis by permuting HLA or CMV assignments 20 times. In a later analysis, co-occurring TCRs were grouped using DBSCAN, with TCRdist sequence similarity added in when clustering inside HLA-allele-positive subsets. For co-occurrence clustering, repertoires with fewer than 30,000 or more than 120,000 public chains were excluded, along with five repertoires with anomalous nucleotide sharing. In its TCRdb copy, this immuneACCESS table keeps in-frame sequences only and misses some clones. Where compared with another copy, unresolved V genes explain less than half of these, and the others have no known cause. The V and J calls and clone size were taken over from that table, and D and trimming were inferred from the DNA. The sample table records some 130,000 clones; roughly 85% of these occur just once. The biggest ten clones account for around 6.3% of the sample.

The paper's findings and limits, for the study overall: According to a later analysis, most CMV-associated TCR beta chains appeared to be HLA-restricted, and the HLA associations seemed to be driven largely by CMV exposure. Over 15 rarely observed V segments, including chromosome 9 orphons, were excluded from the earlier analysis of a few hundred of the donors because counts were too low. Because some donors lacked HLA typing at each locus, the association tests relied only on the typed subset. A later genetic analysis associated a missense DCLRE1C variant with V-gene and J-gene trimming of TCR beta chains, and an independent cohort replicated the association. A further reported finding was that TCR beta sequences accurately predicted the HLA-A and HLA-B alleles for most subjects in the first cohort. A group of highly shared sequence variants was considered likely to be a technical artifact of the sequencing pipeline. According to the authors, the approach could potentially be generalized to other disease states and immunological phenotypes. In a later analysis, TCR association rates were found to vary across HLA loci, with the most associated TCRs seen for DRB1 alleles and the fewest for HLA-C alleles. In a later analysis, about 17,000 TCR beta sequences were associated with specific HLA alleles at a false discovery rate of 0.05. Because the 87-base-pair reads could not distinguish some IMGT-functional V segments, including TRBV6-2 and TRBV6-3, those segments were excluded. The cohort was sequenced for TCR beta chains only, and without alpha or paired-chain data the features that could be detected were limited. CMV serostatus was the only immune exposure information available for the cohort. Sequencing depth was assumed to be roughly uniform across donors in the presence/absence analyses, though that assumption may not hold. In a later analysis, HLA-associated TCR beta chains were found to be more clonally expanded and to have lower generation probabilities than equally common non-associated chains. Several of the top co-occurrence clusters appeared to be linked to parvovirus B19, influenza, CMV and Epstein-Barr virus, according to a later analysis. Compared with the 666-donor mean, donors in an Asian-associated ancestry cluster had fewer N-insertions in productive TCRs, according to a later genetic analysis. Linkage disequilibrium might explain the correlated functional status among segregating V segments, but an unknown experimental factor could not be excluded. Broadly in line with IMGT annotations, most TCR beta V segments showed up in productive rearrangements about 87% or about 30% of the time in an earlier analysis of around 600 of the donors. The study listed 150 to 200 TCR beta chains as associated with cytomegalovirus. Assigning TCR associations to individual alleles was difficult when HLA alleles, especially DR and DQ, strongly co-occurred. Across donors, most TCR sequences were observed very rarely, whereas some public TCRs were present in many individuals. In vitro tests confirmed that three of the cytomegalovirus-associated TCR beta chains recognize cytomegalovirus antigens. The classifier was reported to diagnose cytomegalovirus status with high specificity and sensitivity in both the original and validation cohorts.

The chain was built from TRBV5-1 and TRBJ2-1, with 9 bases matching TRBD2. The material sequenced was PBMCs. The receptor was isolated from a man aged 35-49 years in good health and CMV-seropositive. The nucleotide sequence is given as TGCGCCAGCAGCTTGGGGCTAGCGGGATACTCCTACAATGAGCAGTTCTTC. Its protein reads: CASSLGLAGYSYNEQFF. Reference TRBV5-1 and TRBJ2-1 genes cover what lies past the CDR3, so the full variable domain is KAGVTQTPRYLIKTRGQQVTLSCSPISGHRSVSWYQQTPGQGLQFLFEYFSETQRNKGNFPGRFSGRQFSNSRSEMNVSTLELGDSALYLCASSLGLAGYSYNEQFFGPGTRLTVL.